This T cell receptor (beta chain) stems from a study of shared clonotypes between healthy human individuals. Whole-study findings and limits: When compared with the clonotypes that were shared by all four sorted-subset donors, the non-shared clonotypes turned out to have lower generation probabilities.

Assay: immunoSEQ multiplex PCR; the TCRdb copy retains only in-frame clones and omits some. The sample records under 2.5 million clones, roughly 92% being singletons. CDR3 length equals 13 residues. CDR1 is SGHTA, CDR2 FQGTGA, per germline. Germline trimming cut 5 bases from V and 5 bases from J; bases unmatched to any gene: 2. In the case of this clone: Its antigen is undetermined.

Sequencing used naive CD4+ T cells from PBMCs. The subset denotes: CD45RA+ positively selected. This TCR was sampled from a man between 18 and 29 years old in good health. Some clones in this sample may be carry-over from other donors' samples. This chain uses TRBV7-3 with TRBJ1-4; TRBD1 matches 7 bases. This CDR3 is CASSQDRNEKLFF. Written as DNA, the CDR3 is TGTGCCAGCAGCCAGGACAGGAATGAAAAACTGTTTTTT.